The text below deals with one T cell receptor (beta chain). The antigen remains undetermined. For the second PCR, which ran for about 7 to 11 cycles, a sample-barcoded 5' primer and a J-beta primer mix were used. Each cDNA was tagged by a template-switch adaptor containing 12 random nucleotides. Researchers report that each sample yielded at least 2.5 million CDR3-containing paired-end reads. One entry per CDR3 protein results from TCRdb running MiXCR on the 5' RACE reads. The table records 730,000 or so distinct CDR3 sequences, around 40% of them present only once. These data are taken from a study of blood T cells in healthy people across ages. Study outcomes and limitations: The percentage of naive T cells correlated strongly with TCR beta diversity.

The germline CDR1 and CDR2 sequences are SGHTA and FQGTGA. The CDR3 contains 14 residues. V was trimmed by 3 bases and J by 7 bases, leaving 13 bases between them. Each donor had 7.5 to 10 milliliters of peripheral blood drawn. The clonotype comes from a woman aged 55-70 years in good health. This rearrangement joins TRBV7-3 to TRBJ2-1; D remains ambiguous. The sequenced sample consisted of blood. The CDR3 protein is CASSLSGVGNEQFF. In DNA, the CDR3 is TGTGCCAGCAGCTTGAGTGGGGTGGGGAATGAGCAGTTCTTC.